The clone carrying this T cell receptor beta chain was picked up many times. A much larger clone differs by one base, so this may be a read error. TCRdb redid the clone calls on the PCR reads using MiXCR. The sample comprises tens of thousands of clones, around 25% of which are singletons, and about 8.9% rests with the top ten. Germline V CDR1 and CDR2: MNHNS, SASEGT. With V trimmed by 10 bases and J by 4 bases, 4 bases remained unmatched. This CDR3 has 12 residues. The data are from a study of metastatic and nonmetastatic thyroid tumors. The overall study: Samples came from malignant and benign thyroid patients, and repertoires were compared across blood and tumor or nodule tissue.

Every patient underwent thyroid surgery untreated. This TCR came from a female donor with papillary thyroid cancer or a benign thyroid nodule (not recorded which). Some clones in this sample may be carry-over from other donors' samples. This chain connects TRBV6-1 to TRBJ1-5; 7 bases match TRBD1. Sample: blood. CDR3 sequence: CAMGQFNQPQHF. The CDR3 nucleotides read TGTGCCATGGGACAGTTTAATCAGCCCCAGCATTTT.